The 15 T cell receptor beta chains listed next were all sequenced from one sample in a study of blood T cell repertoires in COVID-19. Some clones are missing from TCRdb's copy, which holds only in-frame ones; the method was immunoSEQ multiplex PCR. The profile shows 250,000 to 300,000 clones, over 80% of them singletons. Sequenced: PBMCs or T cells enriched from blood (not recorded which). The receptor set was obtained from a human donor in a cohort exposed to, infected with or recovered from COVID-19 (not recorded which). The donor label of this sample is uncertain.

The rearrangement links TRBV2 to TRBJ1-1; 7 bases are shared with TRBD1. The CDR3 contains 16 residues. V lost 1 base to trimming and J lost 0 bases; unmatched junction nucleotides: 5. The germline V gene has CDR1 SNHLY and CDR2 FYNNEI. The DNA for the CDR3 is TGTGCCAGCAGTGAAGGACAGGGCGTAATGAACACTGAAGCTTTCTTT. Its translation is CASSEGQGVMNTEAFF.

The table lists this clone with a few counts. The chain links TRBV30 to TRBJ2-1, with TRBD2 as a possible D gene (7 bases). The CDR3 is made up of 14 amino acids. The V gene's germline CDR1 is GTSNPN and CDR2 SVGIG (reference sequence). V was cut by 2 bases and J by 0 bases, with 8 bases left in between. Here the CDR3 reads CAWSRGASYNEQFF. In DNA form, the CDR3 reads TGTGCCTGGAGTCGGGGGGCCTCCTACAATGAGCAGTTCTTC.

The genes are TRBV19 and TRBJ1-2; D is possibly TRBD1 (5 bases). This CDR3 region has 13 residues. Trimming took 3 bases from V and 2 from J, leaving 7 bases between them. From germline, CDR1 is LNHDA and CDR2 SQIVND (reference sequence). The CDR3 DNA reads TGTGCCAGTAGTATGGACACAAACTATGGCTACACCTTC. Its protein is CASSMDTNYGYTF.

The genes are TRBV5-1 and TRBJ1-2; a possible D gene is TRBD1 (5 bases). V dropped 3 bases and J dropped 4 bases, with 16 bases sitting between them. The CDR3 covers 15 residues. The germline CDR1 and CDR2 sequences are SGHRS and YFSETQ. CDR3 nucleotides: TGCGCCAGCAGCTCGGATCCGGGACTTCTCTATGGCTACACCTTC. The encoded protein is CASSSDPGLLYGYTF.

V and J are TRBV7-2 and TRBJ2-2, with 11 positions matching TRBD2. From germline, CDR1 is SGHTA and CDR2 FQGNSA. J lost 7 bases, V lost 5 bases, and 15 bases had no gene match. The CDR3 runs 18 residues. CDR3 in amino acids: CASSLRGSGGVSYGELFF. In nucleotides, the CDR3 is TGTGCCAGCAGCCTGCGTGGTAGCGGGGGGGTGAGCTACGGGGAGCTGTTTTTT.

The gene calls are TRBV7-6 and TRBJ1-6; D not resolved. Trimming took off 5 bases at V and 3 bases at J, with 14 bases between the two ends. The germline gives CDR1 SGHVS, CDR2 FNYEAQ. The CDR3 contains 16 residues. The DNA for the CDR3 is TGTGCCAGCAGCCCAGAAGCGGGCGGCTATAATTCACCCCTCCACTTT. It specifies CASSPEAGGYNSPLHF.

This clone is a singleton in its sample. The rearrangement joins TRBV18 to TRBJ2-4; 7 bases line up with TRBD2. This CDR3 has 14 residues. Trimming at V came to 3 bases and at J to 9 bases, leaving 8 bases not matched to a gene. Looked up from germline, CDR1 is KGHSH and CDR2 is LQKENI. CDR3 DNA: TGTGCCAGCTCACCTAGCGGGTCCGGGGGCATTCAGTACTTC. Translating gives CASSPSGSGGIQYF.

This clone was seen a single time. V usage is TRBV6-5 and J usage is TRBJ1-4, with a tentative D call TRBD1 (6 bases). CDR1 and CDR2 (germline): MNHEY, SVGAGI. The CDR3 is 13 residues long. Trimming left V 6 bases short and J 8 bases short, with 13 bases between. The DNA of the CDR3 is TGTGCCAGCAGGGGCAGGGGTTCCGAAAAACTGTTTTTT. Its translation is CASRGRGSEKLFF.

The V gene is TRBV7-3, the J gene TRBJ1-3; D is unclear. V gave up 5 bases and J gave up 0 bases, with 14 bases separating them. This CDR3 is built from 16 residues. The germline gives CDR1 SGHTA, CDR2 FQGTGA. For the CDR3, the DNA is TGTGCCAGCAGCCGTAGTAGCGGCCGCTCTGGAAACACCATATATTTT. Translated: CASSRSSGRSGNTIYF.

The chain recombines TRBV11-2 with TRBJ1-1; TRBD1 agrees at 7 bases. Germline V gene sequence: CDR1 SGHAT, CDR2 FQNNGV. The trim removed 6 bases at V and 0 bases at J, leaving 7 bases unmatched. This CDR3 has 15 residues. The CDR3 sequence: CASRRTGAVNTEAFF. The CDR3 bases are TGTGCCAGCAGGCGTACAGGGGCCGTGAACACTGAAGCTTTCTTT. Based on the CDR3 plus reference TRBV11-2 and TRBJ1-1, the full variable domain is EAGVAQSPRYKIIEKRQSVAFWCNPISGHATLYWYQQILGQGPKLLIQFQNNGVVDDSQLPKDRFSAERLKGVDSTLKIQPAKLEDSAVYLCASRRTGAVNTEAFFGQGTRLTVV.

V and J are TRBV19 and TRBJ1-1; 7 bases map to TRBD1. The germline gives CDR1 LNHDA, CDR2 SQIVND (reference sequence). This CDR3 spans 14 amino acids. Germline trimming cut 5 bases from V and 2 bases from J; bases unmatched to any gene: 5. CDR3 sequence (DNA): TGTGCCAGTAGTCCCGGGACAGCCAACACTGAAGCTTTCTTT. This codes for CASSPGTANTEAFF.

The rearrangement links TRBV14 to TRBJ1-2; tentatively, D is TRBD1 (6 bases). CDR1 and CDR2 from the germline V gene are SGHDN and FVKESK. The CDR3 sequence is 16 residues long. V shed 4 bases and J shed 7 bases, with 22 bases lying between them. The CDR3 DNA follows: TGTGCCAGCAGCCCAATTTCCACAGGGCGAATCGGTGGCTACACCTTC. Translated, it gives CASSPISTGRIGGYTF.

The sample holds one count of this clone. V is TRBV25-1 and J is TRBJ1-6; tentative D call: TRBD1 (5 bases). With 2 bases removed from V and 7 bases from J, the gap between germline ends came to 15 bases. Germline V gives CDR1 MGHDK, CDR2 SYGVNS. The CDR3 runs 16 residues. DNA for the CDR3: TGTGCCAGCAGTGAAGGTCGTGCGGGGGGGAATTCACCCCTCCACTTT. Translated: CASSEGRAGGNSPLHF.

The chain couples TRBV14 to TRBJ2-7, with 7 bases fitting TRBD1. Germline loops: CDR1 SGHDN, CDR2 FVKESK. This CDR3 spans 13 amino acids. V was pared by 4 bases and J by 9 bases, with 9 bases of the junction left unmatched. This chain's CDR3 is CASSLGQVTVQYF. For the CDR3, the DNA is TGTGCCAGCAGCCTCGGACAGGTTACTGTGCAGTACTTC.

The table lists this clone with a few counts. The gene calls are TRBV19 and TRBJ1-5; D is possibly TRBD1 (6 bases). V lost 7 bases and J lost 0, with 10 bases in between. CDR3 length: 14 residues. Per germline, CDR1 LNHDA and CDR2 SQIVND (reference sequence). The CDR3 DNA follows: TGTGCCAGTACAGGGACATATAGCAATCAGCCCCAGCATTTT. Translation gives CASTGTYSNQPQHF.